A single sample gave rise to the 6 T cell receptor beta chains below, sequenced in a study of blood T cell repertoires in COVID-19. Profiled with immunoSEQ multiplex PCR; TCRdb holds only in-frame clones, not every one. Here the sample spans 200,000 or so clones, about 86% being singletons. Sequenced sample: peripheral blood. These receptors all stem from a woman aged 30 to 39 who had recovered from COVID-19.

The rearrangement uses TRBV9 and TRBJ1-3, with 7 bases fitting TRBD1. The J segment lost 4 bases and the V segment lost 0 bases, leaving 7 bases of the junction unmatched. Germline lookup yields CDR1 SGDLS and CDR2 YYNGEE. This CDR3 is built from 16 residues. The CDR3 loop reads CASSVVAGDSGNTIYF. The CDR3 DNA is TGTGCCAGCAGCGTAGTCGCCGGGGACAGCGGAAACACCATATATTTT.

The CDR3: CATYTPGYEQYF. CDR3 coding DNA: TGTGCCACCTACACTCCCGGGTACGAGCAGTACTTC. The chain recombines TRBV28 with TRBJ2-7, with D unresolved. Trimming removed 10 bases from V and 4 bases from J, with 14 bases in between. This CDR3 has 12 residues. CDR1 and CDR2 from the germline V gene are MDHEN and SYDVKM.

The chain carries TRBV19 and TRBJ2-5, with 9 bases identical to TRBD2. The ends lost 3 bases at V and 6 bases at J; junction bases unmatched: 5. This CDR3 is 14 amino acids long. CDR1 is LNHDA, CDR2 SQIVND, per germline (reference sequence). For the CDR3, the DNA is TGTGCCAGTAGTATGGGTAGCGGGAGAAAGACCCAGTACTTC. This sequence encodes CASSMGSGRKTQYF.

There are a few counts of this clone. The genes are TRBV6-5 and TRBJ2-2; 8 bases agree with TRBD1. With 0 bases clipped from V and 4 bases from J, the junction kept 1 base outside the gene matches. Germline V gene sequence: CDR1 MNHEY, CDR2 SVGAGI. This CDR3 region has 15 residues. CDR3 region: CASSYSGQATGELFF. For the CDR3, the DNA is TGTGCCAGCAGTTACTCGGGACAGGCCACCGGGGAGCTGTTTTTT.

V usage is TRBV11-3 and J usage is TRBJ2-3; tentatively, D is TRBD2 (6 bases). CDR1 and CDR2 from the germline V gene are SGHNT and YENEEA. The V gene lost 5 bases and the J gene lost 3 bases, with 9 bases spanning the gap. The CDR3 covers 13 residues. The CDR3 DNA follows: TGTGCCAGCAGCCTTAGCGGAACAGATACGCAGTATTTT. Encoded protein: CASSLSGTDTQYF.

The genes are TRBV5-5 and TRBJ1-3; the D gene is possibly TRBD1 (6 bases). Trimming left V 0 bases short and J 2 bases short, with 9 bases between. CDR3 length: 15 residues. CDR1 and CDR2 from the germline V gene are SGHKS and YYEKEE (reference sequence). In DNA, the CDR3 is TGTGCCAGCAGCTTGGACAGGGCCGCTGGAAACACCATATATTTT. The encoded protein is CASSLDRAAGNTIYF.